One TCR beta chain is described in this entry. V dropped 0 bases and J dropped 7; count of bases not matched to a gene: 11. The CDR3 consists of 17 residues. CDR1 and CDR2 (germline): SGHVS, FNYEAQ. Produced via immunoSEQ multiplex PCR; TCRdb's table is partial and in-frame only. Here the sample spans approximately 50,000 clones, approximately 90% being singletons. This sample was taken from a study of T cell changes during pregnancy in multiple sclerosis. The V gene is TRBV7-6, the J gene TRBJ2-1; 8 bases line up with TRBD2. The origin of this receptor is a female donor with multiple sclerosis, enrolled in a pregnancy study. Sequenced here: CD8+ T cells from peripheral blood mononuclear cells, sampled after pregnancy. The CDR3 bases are TGTGCCAGCAGCTTAGCTCGGGGGGGGGTCGGGCAAAATGAGCAGTTCTTC. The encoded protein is CASSLARGGVGQNEQFF.